Following are 26 T cell receptor beta chains from one sample sequenced in a study of T cell responses to AZD1222 COVID-19 vaccine. Clones were read by immunoSEQ multiplex PCR, and TCRdb kept only the in-frame ones, dropping some. In the table there are over 120,000 clones, roughly nine tenths of which are singletons. The sample consisted of peripheral blood, taken 28 days after the second AZD1222 dose. The receptors were sampled from an adult who received the AZD1222 COVID-19 vaccine.

The sample holds one count of this clone. The chain employs TRBV7-9 and TRBJ2-1, with D unclear. V shed 0 bases and J shed 9 bases, with 3 bases lying between them. CDR1 is SEHNR, CDR2 FQNEAQ, per germline (reference sequence). This CDR3 is built from 11 residues. For the CDR3, the DNA is TGTGCCAGCAGCTTAGCCTCTGAGCAGTTCTTC. Its protein is CASSLASEQFF.

In its sample, this clone was seen once. The chain carries TRBV7-9 and TRBJ1-5; D remains ambiguous. V was shortened by 7 bases and J by 6 bases, with 13 bases between the two germline ends. This CDR3 has 13 amino acids. Germline V CDR1 and CDR2: SEHNR, FQNEAQ (reference sequence). This CDR3 reads CASTPGAGQPQHF. The CDR3, as DNA: TGTGCCAGCACCCCCGGCGCCGGTCAGCCCCAGCATTTT.

Concerning this clone: Within the sample, other DNA sequences also encode this same CDR3. The rearrangement uses TRBV11-2 and TRBJ1-4, with D hard to call. Germline lookup yields CDR1 SGHAT and CDR2 FQNNGV. CDR3 length equals 15 residues. Trimming shortened V by 1 base and J by 0 bases, and 6 bases separated the two germline ends. CDR3 sequence: CASSLGGATNEKLFF. In DNA form, the CDR3 reads TGTGCCAGCAGCTTAGGGGGTGCAACTAATGAAAAACTGTTTTTT. Complete variable domain (other parts from reference TRBV11-2 and TRBJ1-4): EAGVAQSPRYKIIEKRQSVAFWCNPISGHATLYWYQQILGQGPKLLIQFQNNGVVDDSQLPKDRFSAERLKGVDSTLKIQPAKLEDSAVYLCASSLGGATNEKLFFGSGTQLSVL.

The CDR3 sequence: CASSPWGGGAPYEQYF. In DNA form, the CDR3 reads TGTGCCAGCAGCCCATGGGGAGGGGGCGCCCCTTACGAGCAGTACTTC. The V call is TRBV9, the J call TRBJ2-7; D could derive from TRBD1 or TRBD2 (7 bases each). Germline V gives CDR1 SGDLS, CDR2 YYNGEE. V was shortened by 4 bases and J by 4 bases, with 21 bases between the two germline ends. This CDR3 contains 16 residues.

The CDR3 sequence is CASSSTGTASNQPQHF. CDR3 nucleotide sequence: TGTGCCAGCAGCTCGACCGGGACAGCTAGCAATCAGCCCCAGCATTTT. This chain uses TRBV7-2 with TRBJ1-5; 7 nucleotides align to TRBD1. Trimming removed 4 bases from V and 0 bases from J; junction bases left unmatched: 6. CDR3 length: 16 residues. The germline gives CDR1 SGHTA, CDR2 FQGNSA.

The chain employs TRBV5-1 and TRBJ2-1; 10 nucleotides match TRBD1. The CDR3 loop spans 15 amino acids. CDR1 SGHRS and CDR2 YFSETQ come from the germline V gene. After removal of 3 bases from V and 4 bases from J, the junction contained 4 bases not matched to a gene. The CDR3 nucleotides are TGCGCCAGCAGCTCCAGGACAGGGGGATACAATGAGCAGTTCTTC. Translated: CASSSRTGGYNEQFF.

The chain joins TRBV28 to TRBJ2-7; possible D gene TRBD1, 6 bases. Deletions cut 6 bases from V and 3 bases from J, with 6 bases between. The CDR3 totals 11 residues. From germline, CDR1 is MDHEN and CDR2 SYDVKM. CDR3 region: CASRQGYEQYF. In DNA, the CDR3 is TGTGCCAGCAGACAGGGCTACGAGCAGTACTTC.

The V gene is TRBV10-2, the J gene TRBJ2-2; the D gene could be TRBD1 or TRBD2 (5 bases each). The CDR3 runs 14 residues. The V and J ends lost 0 bases and 4 bases respectively, with 6 bases between them. Per germline, CDR1 WSHSY and CDR2 SAAADI. The CDR3 DNA is TGCGCCAGCAGTGAGTCTGGGGGCACCGGGGAGCTGTTTTTT. Its translation is CASSESGGTGELFF.

The rearrangement uses TRBV3-1 (or the pseudogene TRBV3-2) and TRBJ1-6; D is unresolved. The V gene's germline CDR1 is LGHDT and CDR2 YNNKEL (reference sequence). Between the trimmed V and J ends, which lost 0 bases and 7 bases, there was a span of 4 bases. This CDR3 contains 13 residues. CDR3 region: CASSQDKNSPLHF. The CDR3 coding sequence is TGTGCCAGCAGCCAAGATAAAAATTCACCCCTCCACTTT.

V gene TRBV28 combines with J gene TRBJ2-1, with D possibly being TRBD2 (5 bases). This CDR3 spans 15 amino acids. The germline V and J ends were trimmed by 5 bases and 5 bases, with 16 bases remaining between them. CDR1 is MDHEN and CDR2 is SYDVKM in the germline V gene. The chain's CDR3 is CASSGGPAVNNEQFF. The DNA of the CDR3 is TGTGCCAGCAGTGGCGGGCCGGCCGTGAACAATGAGCAGTTCTTC.

The chain combines TRBV27 with TRBJ1-2; 7 positions agree with TRBD1. The germline gives CDR1 MNHEY, CDR2 SMNVEV (reference sequence). The CDR3 loop spans 13 amino acids. J was trimmed by 3 bases and V by 6 bases; bases with no gene match: 4. CDR3 loop: CASSGGTDYGYTF. The CDR3 DNA sequence: TGTGCCAGCAGCGGGGGGACAGACTATGGCTACACCTTC.

The gene calls are TRBV9 and TRBJ1-6, with a weak D call TRBD1 (5 bases). Trimming removed 3 bases from V and 6 bases from J, with 10 bases in between. The length of the CDR3 is 14 residues. Germline CDR1 reads SGDLS; CDR2 reads YYNGEE. The CDR3 is CASSAGPSNSPLHF. The CDR3 DNA sequence: TGTGCCAGCAGCGCGGGACCGAGTAATTCACCCCTCCACTTT.

This clone was counted a single time. This chain uses TRBV18 with TRBJ2-7, with 11 bases lining up with TRBD2. V shed 3 bases and J 2 bases; nucleotides not matched to a gene: 3. CDR3 length equals 15 residues. Germline V gene lookup returns CDR1 KGHSH and CDR2 LQKENI. This CDR3 reads CASSPGTSGTYEQYF. The CDR3 nucleotides are TGTGCCAGCTCACCTGGGACTAGCGGAACCTACGAGCAGTACTTC.

This rearrangement joins TRBV6-4 to TRBJ1-4; D gene ambiguous. The CDR3 contains 14 residues. The V end lost 2 bases, the J end lost 5 bases, and 9 bases lay between the germline ends. Germline CDR1 MRHNA, CDR2 SNTAGT. In DNA form, the CDR3 reads TGTGCCAGCAGTGACGCGACACCGAATGAAAAACTGTTTTTT. Its translation is CASSDATPNEKLFF.

The chain uses TRBV10-3 and TRBJ2-3, with D perhaps TRBD2 (6 bases). The CDR3 is 18 amino acids. CDR1 is ENHRY and CDR2 is SYGVKD in the germline V gene. Trimming removed 0 bases at V and 1 base at J, with 17 bases between. The CDR3 protein is CAISESMIPGRGTDTQYF. As DNA, the CDR3 is TGTGCCATCAGTGAGTCGATGATCCCCGGGAGAGGCACAGATACGCAGTATTTT.

The chain couples TRBV9 to TRBJ2-5; 10 bases line up with TRBD2. V trimming: 0 bases; J trimming: 4 bases; junction bases outside the gene matches: 6. The V gene's germline CDR1 is SGDLS and CDR2 YYNGEE. The CDR3 extends over 16 amino acids. The CDR3 sequence: CASSVARLAGVETQYF. As DNA, the CDR3 is TGTGCCAGCAGCGTAGCTCGGCTAGCGGGAGTAGAGACCCAGTACTTC.

The rearrangement joins TRBV28 to TRBJ1-5, with 9 bases matching TRBD1. Germline V gene lookup returns CDR1 MDHEN and CDR2 SYDVKM. This CDR3 is 14 amino acids long. V shed 5 bases, J shed 7 bases, and the junction held 6 bases outside the gene matches. DNA for the CDR3: TGTGCCAGCAGTACCGGGACAGGGAGGCAGCCCCAGCATTTT. It yields the protein CASSTGTGRQPQHF.

The chain has TRBV18 and TRBJ2-1; D could derive from TRBD1 or TRBD2 (5 bases each). Trimming took off 2 bases at V and 3 bases at J, with 5 bases between the two ends. Germline V gene lookup returns CDR1 KGHSH and CDR2 LQKENI. The CDR3 is made up of 13 amino acids. The CDR3 region is CASSPGGYNEQFF. Written as DNA, the CDR3 is TGTGCCAGCTCACCAGGGGGCTACAATGAGCAGTTCTTC.

This clone has just one count. The chain carries TRBV30 and TRBJ2-1, with D uncertain. Between the trimmed V and J ends, which lost 5 bases and 8 bases, there was a span of 7 bases. The germline CDR1 and CDR2 sequences are GTSNPN and SVGIG (reference sequence). The CDR3 covers 10 residues. The CDR3, as DNA: TGTGCCTGGGCCGTGGATGAGCAGTTCTTC. Translation: CAWAVDEQFF. Full variable domain (remainder filled in from reference TRBV30 and TRBJ2-1): SQTIHQWPATLVQPVGSPLSLECTVEGTSNPNLYWYRQAAGRGLQLLFYSVGIGQISSEVPQNLSASRPQDRQFILSSKKLLLSDSGFYLCAWAVDEQFFGPGTRLTVL.

The chain recombines TRBV7-3 with TRBJ1-1, with 7 bases aligning to TRBD1. CDR1 and CDR2 (germline): SGHTA, FQGTGA. Trimming took 3 bases from V and 4 from J; bases not matched to a gene: 5. The CDR3 has 14 amino acids. The CDR3 sequence is CASSFTTGSTEAFF. CDR3 nucleotide sequence: TGTGCCAGCAGCTTCACGACAGGGAGCACTGAAGCTTTCTTT.

The V call is TRBV23-1, the J call TRBJ2-5; 8 nucleotides match TRBD2. TRBV23-1 is an ORF, and what it does is uncertain. CDR3 length equals 14 residues. Germline trimming cut 7 bases from V and 5 bases from J; bases unmatched to any gene: 9. Here the CDR3 DNA reads TGCGCCAGCATCAGGGTCCCGGGGGGGGAGACCCAGTACTTC. Encoded protein: CASIRVPGGETQYF.

This clone was seen a few times. The chain uses TRBV5-6 and TRBJ1-5; TRBD1 matches 10 bases. CDR3 length: 16 residues. Germline lookup yields CDR1 SGHDT and CDR2 YYEEEE. Trimming took 4 bases from V and 4 from J; bases not matched to a gene: 8. The CDR3 loop is CASSRAGTGDNQPQHF. The CDR3 DNA follows: TGTGCCAGCAGCCGAGCCGGGACAGGGGATAATCAGCCCCAGCATTTT.

This chain uses TRBV4-2 with TRBJ2-3, with 10 bases fitting TRBD2. The V gene end was trimmed by 1 base and the J gene end by 5 bases; junction bases not matched to a gene: 9. The CDR3 has 17 amino acids. Germline lookup yields CDR1 LGHNA and CDR2 YNFKEQ. The CDR3 nucleotides read TGTGCCAGCAGCCAAGGCTCTAGCGGGAGAATCGGAGATACGCAGTATTTT. It encodes CASSQGSSGRIGDTQYF.

This clone has only one observation. The V and J genes are TRBV6-5 and TRBJ1-5; D possibly corresponds to TRBD1 (6 bases). V was pared by 10 bases and J by 0 bases, with 16 bases between. The V gene's germline CDR1 is MNHEY and CDR2 SVGAGI. The CDR3 loop spans 15 amino acids. As DNA, the CDR3 is TGTGCCACGGACAGCTCCGAGGGTAGCAATCAGCCCCAGCATTTT. This sequence encodes CATDSSEGSNQPQHF.

CDR3 DNA sequence: TGTGCCAGCTCACCCACTGGGACCTCCCTTAGGGGTGAAGCTTTCTTT. Amino acid sequence: CASSPTGTSLRGEAFF. The chain has TRBV18 and TRBJ1-1, with a possible D match to TRBD1 (5 bases). CDR1 is KGHSH and CDR2 is LQKENI in the germline V gene. The V gene lost 3 bases and the J gene lost 7 bases, with 21 bases spanning the gap. The CDR3 runs 16 residues.

The V call is TRBV2, the J call TRBJ2-5, with D possibly being TRBD1 (5 bases). The CDR3 is made up of 12 amino acids. Germline loops: CDR1 SNHLY, CDR2 FYNNEI. The germline V and J ends were trimmed by 7 bases and 4 bases, with 10 bases remaining between them. The CDR3 is CASTGRGETQYF. The CDR3 coding sequence is TGTGCCAGCACCGGAAGGGGAGAGACCCAGTACTTC.